What follows describes a single T cell receptor (beta chain). These data are taken from a study of cytomegalovirus exposure and HLA in healthy donors. The primer mix had 60 Vbeta and 13 Jbeta primers. Sequencing was performed with immunoSEQ multiplex PCR; in TCRdb, only in-frame clones are kept and a portion is missing. The sample lists fewer than 55,000 clones; roughly 70% were seen once. Germline trimming cut 2 bases from V and 1 base from J; bases unmatched to any gene: 1. Germline assignment: CDR1 SGHTA and CDR2 FQGNSA. This CDR3 contains 15 residues. V usage is TRBV7-2 and J usage is TRBJ2-5; 10 bases line up with TRBD2. The TCR originated in a woman in her 50s in good health and CMV-seropositive. The material sequenced was PBMCs. CDR3 residues: CASSLSSGSQETQYF. DNA of the CDR3: TGTGCCAGCAGCTTATCTAGCGGGAGCCAAGAGACCCAGTACTTC. Complete variable domain (other parts from reference TRBV7-2 and TRBJ2-5): GAGVSQSPSNKVTEKGKDVELRCDPISGHTALYWYRQSLGQGLEFLIYFQGNSAPDKSGLPSDRFSAERTGGSVSTLTIQRTQQEDSAVYLCASSLSSGSQETQYFGPGTRLLVL.